What follows are 23 T cell receptor beta chains derived from one specimen sequenced in a study of healthy donors' naive CD4 and CD8 T cells. Each TCR library used around 500 ng of total RNA and a linear amplification protocol. TCRdb ran MiXCR on the reads and lists one entry per CDR3 protein. This sample has about 200,000 distinct CDR3 sequences, with around three quarters found just once. Sequencing was performed on naive CD4+ and CD8+ T cells sorted from blood, pooled from several donors. Source of these receptors: a pool of human donors in good health; the sample pools cells from several healthy donors.

The chain carries TRBV6-6 and TRBJ1-2; tentatively, D is TRBD1 (6 bases). V was pared by 6 bases and J by 7 bases, with 24 bases between. The CDR3 covers 16 residues. Germline values: CDR1 MNHNY, CDR2 SVGAGI (reference sequence). CDR3: CASSSPPGQGSSGYTF. The CDR3 nucleotides read TGTGCCAGCAGCTCCCCTCCGGGTCAGGGGTCCAGTGGCTACACCTTC.

The rearrangement joins TRBV5-1 to TRBJ2-7; D is unresolved. Trimming removed 1 base at V and 3 bases at J, with 8 bases between. The germline CDR1 and CDR2 sequences are SGHRS and YFSETQ. The CDR3 totals 13 residues. The DNA of the CDR3 is TGCGCCAGCAGCTTGCCTGACGGCTACGAGCAGTACTTC. As protein: CASSLPDGYEQYF.

This chain uses TRBV28 with TRBJ2-7, with D possibly matching TRBD1 (6 bases). Trimming left V 5 bases short and J 5 bases short, with 19 bases between. CDR3 length equals 15 residues. CDR1 and CDR2 from the germline V gene are MDHEN and SYDVKM. CDR3: CASSPPHRVFDEQYF. The CDR3 region has the DNA TGTGCCAGCAGTCCTCCTCACAGGGTTTTCGACGAGCAGTACTTC. Combining the CDR3 with reference TRBV28 and TRBJ2-7 gives the whole variable domain DVKVTQSSRYLVKRTGEKVFLECVQDMDHENMFWYRQDPGLGLRLIYFSYDVKMKEKGDIPEGYSVSREKKERFSLILESASTNQTSMYLCASSPPHRVFDEQYFGPGTRLTVT.

In DNA, the CDR3 is TGCAGCGTTGTATCTATTCCAAGTGTTCACGAGCAGTACTTC. This codes for CSVVSIPSVHEQYF. The V call is TRBV29-1, the J call TRBJ2-7; no definite D call. The CDR3 consists of 14 residues. The V end lost 4 bases, the J end lost 5 bases, and 18 bases lay between the germline ends. Germline V CDR1 and CDR2: SQVTM, ANQGSEA.

This clonotype was counted between two and nine times. The V gene is TRBV29-1, the J gene TRBJ2-1; 7 nucleotides agree with TRBD2. The CDR3 consists of 12 residues. Unmatched junction bases numbered 7, after V lost 8 bases and J lost 6 bases. Germline values: CDR1 SQVTM, CDR2 ANQGSEA. The CDR3 sequence is CSFWTRSNEQFF. Written as DNA, the CDR3 is TGCAGCTTCTGGACTAGAAGCAATGAGCAGTTCTTC.

CDR3 in DNA: TGTGCCATCAGTGAGTCGAACCTTTACACAGATACGCAGTATTTT. Amino acid sequence: CAISESNLYTDTQYF. This chain uses TRBV10-3 with TRBJ2-3; D remains unclear. Germline lookup yields CDR1 ENHRY and CDR2 SYGVKD. Between the trimmed V and J ends, which lost 0 bases and 2 bases, there was a span of 9 bases. The CDR3 is 15 residues long.

The rearrangement uses TRBV5-4 and TRBJ1-1; D is undetermined. The V gene lost 4 bases and the J gene lost 0 bases, with 7 bases spanning the gap. CDR1 and CDR2 from the germline V gene are SGHNT and YYREEE (reference sequence). The CDR3 sequence is 13 residues long. The CDR3 DNA reads TGTGCCAGCAGCCCTTACATGAACACTGAAGCTTTCTTT. Its translation: CASSPYMNTEAFF.

The genes are TRBV27 and TRBJ1-2; perhaps TRBD1 as D (5 bases). Deletions cut 3 bases from V and 0 bases from J, with 17 bases between. Germline CDR1 MNHEY, CDR2 SMNVEV (reference sequence). The CDR3 consists of 17 residues. This CDR3 reads CASSLSVGEGANYGYTF. The CDR3 coding sequence is TGTGCCAGCAGTTTGTCTGTGGGTGAAGGGGCTAACTATGGCTACACCTTC.

The J gene is TRBJ2-2, the V gene TRBV6-6, with D possibly TRBD1 on 6 matching bases. V dropped 2 bases and J dropped 4 bases, with 8 bases sitting between them. This CDR3 comprises 14 residues. From germline, CDR1 is MNHNY and CDR2 SVGAGI (reference sequence). The CDR3 DNA reads as TGTGCCAGCAGTTACCCGGACAGCACCGGGGAGCTGTTTTTT. Translating gives CASSYPDSTGELFF.

The CDR3 sequence: CASRTTGLAGAGELFF. The CDR3 DNA is TGTGCCAGTAGAACAACGGGACTAGCGGGAGCCGGGGAGCTGTTTTTT. The V and J genes are TRBV19 and TRBJ2-2; 14 bases align to TRBD2. CDR1 and CDR2 from the germline V gene are LNHDA and SQIVND (reference sequence). CDR3 size: 16 residues. J was trimmed by 6 bases and V by 6 bases; bases with no gene match: 6.

This clonotype was seen just once. The chain uses TRBV18 and TRBJ1-3; D remains unclear. CDR3 length equals 14 residues. Between the trimmed V and J ends, which lost 3 bases and 2 bases, there was a span of 8 bases. CDR1 KGHSH and CDR2 LQKENI come from the germline V gene. CDR3 amino acids: CASSPAGTGNTIYF. The CDR3 DNA is TGTGCCAGCTCACCGGCGGGGACTGGAAACACCATATATTTT.

The chain joins TRBV19 to TRBJ1-3; D uncertain. Germline CDR1 is LNHDA and CDR2 is SQIVND (reference sequence). Trimming took off 3 bases at V and 2 bases at J, with 5 bases between the two ends. The CDR3 extends over 13 amino acids. CDR3 sequence: CASSMGPGNTIYF. DNA for the CDR3: TGTGCCAGTAGTATGGGTCCTGGAAACACCATATATTTT.

DNA for the CDR3: TGTGCCAGCAGCTTGACTAGCGGGAGAAGGGATACGCAGTATTTT. It specifies CASSLTSGRRDTQYF. J is TRBJ2-3 and V is TRBV7-9; 12 nucleotides agree with TRBD2. This CDR3 region has 15 residues. Germline lookup yields CDR1 SEHNR and CDR2 FQNEAQ (reference sequence). Trimming at V came to 3 bases and at J to 6 bases, leaving 4 bases not matched to a gene.

The gene calls are TRBV27 and TRBJ2-1; D is perhaps TRBD1 or TRBD2 (5 bases each). Per germline, CDR1 MNHEY and CDR2 SMNVEV (reference sequence). CDR3 length equals 15 residues. Trimming took 1 base from V and 9 from J, leaving 16 bases between them. CDR3 in DNA: TGTGCCAGCAGTTTATTAATATGGGGGAAGGGTGAGCAGTTCTTC. It specifies CASSLLIWGKGEQFF.

Only one count was recorded for this clonotype. V is TRBV6-5 and J is TRBJ2-5; D is undetermined. The CDR3 consists of 12 residues. CDR1 is MNHEY, CDR2 SVGAGI, per germline. V lost 4 bases, J lost 4 bases, and 7 bases lay in between. The CDR3 loop is CASSSTAETQYF. The CDR3 DNA reads TGTGCCAGCAGTTCTACAGCAGAGACCCAGTACTTC.

This clonotype has a single count. This chain links TRBV29-1 with TRBJ2-7; D is unresolved. Deletions cut 4 bases from V and 4 bases from J, with 17 bases between. This CDR3 spans 14 amino acids. The germline gives CDR1 SQVTM, CDR2 ANQGSEA. CDR3 in DNA: TGCAGCGTTGGCCCCCGGTCAGGACGTTACGAGCAGTACTTC. This translates into CSVGPRSGRYEQYF.

The DNA for the CDR3 is TGCAGCGTTGAAGGGACTAGCGGTCATAGCACAGATACGCAGTATTTT. Translating it yields CSVEGTSGHSTDTQYF. The genes are TRBV29-1 and TRBJ2-3; TRBD2 agrees at 10 bases. The CDR3 runs 16 residues. CDR1 and CDR2 from the germline V gene are SQVTM and ANQGSEA. Trimming at V came to 1 base and at J to 0 bases, leaving 4 bases not matched to a gene.

The gene calls are TRBV7-6 and TRBJ1-5; no firm D call. V was clipped by 2 bases and J by 2 bases, with 16 bases between them. From germline, CDR1 is SGHVS and CDR2 FNYEAQ. The CDR3 has 17 amino acids. The CDR3 here is CASSLYPGEGGNQPQHF. The DNA of the CDR3 is TGTGCCAGCAGCTTATACCCCGGGGAGGGTGGCAATCAGCCCCAGCATTTT.

The rearrangement joins TRBV11-2 to TRBJ2-1, with D hard to call. This CDR3 spans 14 amino acids. Per germline, CDR1 SGHAT and CDR2 FQNNGV. Trimming removed 2 bases from V and 6 bases from J, with 11 bases in between. The CDR3 sequence: CASSLWTESNEQFF. The CDR3 DNA sequence: TGTGCCAGCAGCTTATGGACGGAGAGCAATGAGCAGTTCTTC.

This clonotype has just a few counts. The chain uses TRBV29-1 and TRBJ2-1; no clear D gene. V lost 2 bases to trimming and J lost 8 bases, with 16 bases between them. Germline lookup yields CDR1 SQVTM and CDR2 ANQGSEA. The CDR3 runs to 14 residues. The CDR3 DNA is TGCAGCGTTGAACCGAGCATCCTGTCTTATGAGCAGTTCTTC. This encodes CSVEPSILSYEQFF.

V and J are TRBV4-3 and TRBJ1-5; the D is unclear. Per the germline V gene, CDR1 is LGHNA and CDR2 is YSLEER. The CDR3 contains 16 residues. The V end was cut by 0 bases, the J end by 0 bases, with 9 bases between. The CDR3 sequence is CASSQDGPDSNQPQHF. The DNA for the CDR3 is TGCGCCAGCAGCCAAGATGGGCCAGATAGCAATCAGCCCCAGCATTTT.

The chain has TRBV11-3 and TRBJ2-1, with D hard to call. Looked up from germline, CDR1 is SGHNT and CDR2 is YENEEA. The CDR3 spans 13 residues. V was cut by 4 bases and J by 4 bases, with 8 bases left in between. CDR3 residues: CASSWTDYNEQFF. The CDR3 DNA follows: TGTGCCAGCAGCTGGACGGATTACAATGAGCAGTTCTTC.

The chain joins TRBV20-1 to TRBJ1-2, with unresolved D. Germline CDR1 is DFQATT and CDR2 is SNEGSKA (reference sequence). The CDR3 covers 13 residues. The V end lost 1 base, the J end lost 8 bases, and 14 bases lay between the germline ends. The CDR3 region is CSARGSWELGYTF. DNA for the CDR3: TGCAGTGCTAGAGGCTCATGGGAATTGGGCTACACCTTC.